This T cell receptor (beta chain) was recovered during a study of blood T cells in healthy people across ages. On the study more broadly: Template-switching capture recovered about one barcoded beta molecule per two T cells. Study-level results: Across the age range, TCR beta diversity per million T cells fell in a roughly linear way.

On this clonotype itself: Antigen specificity is unknown.

RNA extraction gave at least 5.5 micrograms of total RNA per sample. A second PCR, run for about 7 to 11 cycles, used a sample-barcoded 5' primer plus a J-beta primer mix. From the 5' RACE reads, TCRdb called clonotypes with MiXCR, one entry per CDR3 protein. Here the sample spans roughly 410,000 distinct CDR3 sequences, approximately 52% being singletons. The sequencing sample was made of blood. The source of this sequence is a man between 60 and 70 years old in good health.

CDR3 in DNA: TGCGCCAGCAGCCGACTACTAGCGGGAGACTACAATGAGCAGTTCTTC. This encodes CASSRLLAGDYNEQFF. The chain couples TRBV4-1 to TRBJ2-1, with 11 bases that match TRBD2. The CDR3 loop spans 16 amino acids. Germline CDR1 and CDR2: MGHRA and YSYEKL. V trimming: 4 bases; J trimming: 3 bases; junction bases outside the gene matches: 5.